The T cell receptor (beta chain) described here comes from a study of blood T cells in healthy people across ages (dated by TCRdb to the mid-2010s). In the study overall: In model experiments, roughly one uniquely barcoded TCR beta cDNA molecule per two T cells was captured by template switching. To track age-related changes in TCR beta repertoire diversity, the study relied on deep sequencing normalized with unique cDNA molecular identifiers. The study analyzed two additional independent replicas of 1 million unique cDNA reads from the same blood draw for two donors, one aged 18 to 29 and one aged 80 or older. Donors were grouped into four age groups: young (average 16 years), middle-aged (roughly 38), aged (around 60) and long-lived (about 82). To avoid experimental bias, donors of different ages were spread randomly across the sequencing lanes. Results and caveats for the whole study, not just this receptor: Estimates of total diversity from one million sequenced T cells were regarded as lower bounds and underestimates. The long-lived group showed more naive CD4+ T cells, fewer expanded clones and increased TCR diversity than the aged group, suggesting age selection. Since profiling was done on bulk unsorted PBMCs, naive and antigen-experienced compartments could not be conclusively compared. The CMV infection status of donors was not known, potentially confounding age-related changes in expanded clonotypes. Observed TCR beta diversity per million T cells fell roughly linearly with age, and a significant reduction was already apparent by age approximately 41. The percentage of naive T cells measured by flow cytometry correlated strongly with observed TCR beta diversity.

Reading from cysteine to phenylalanine, the CDR3 counts 12 amino acids. CDR3 DNA only is kept here, 36 bases in frame from base 1. CDR1 SGHRS and CDR2 YFSETQ are derived from the germline V gene. The approximately 39 donors, aged about 6 to 90 years, were systemically healthy Caucasian individuals from Russia. Roughly 10 milliliters of peripheral blood were collected from each donor into EDTA-treated Vacutainer tubes. PBMCs were isolated by Ficoll-Paque density-gradient centrifugation, with at least 6 million obtained per sample. Trizol reagent was used to extract total RNA from PBMCs, with at least 6 micrograms per sample. For every donor, an aliquot of PBMCs went through flow cytometry to measure the percentages of naive CD45RAhigh/CD27high T cells. A remark on this clonotype: Its specific antigen is unknown. A read error may be the cause here, since a much bigger clone is one base away.

The library was generated by 5' RACE. Sequencing was carried out with an Illumina HiSeq 2500. The second PCR ran for about 7 to 11 cycles and used a J-beta primer mix along with a sample-barcoded 5' primer. A unique molecular identifier was introduced onto each TCR beta cDNA molecule by a template-switch 5' adaptor carrying 12 random nucleotides. Each sample yielded at least 3 million CDR3-containing paired-end reads. All of the RNA was converted into first-strand cDNA using the Mint cDNA synthesis kit, with a TRBC-specific oligonucleotide serving as the primer. Following uracil-DNA glycosylase treatment, all cDNA underwent a first 18-cycle PCR with the universal primers M1SS and BC2_uni_R. In the original analysis: Normalization of each sample was performed by random selection of 1 million high-quality reads, each carrying a distinct molecular identifier. Reads with shared molecular identifiers were discarded instead of being binned into consensus sequences. MiTCR, run with a Q25 quality threshold and the strictest error-elimination algorithm, handled CDR3 identification, clonotype clustering and error correction. A nonparametric unseen species model using Euler transformation provided a lower-bound estimate of total TCR beta diversity. TCRdb reanalyzed the raw reads on its own, using fastp at Q25 for trimming and MiXCR for clone calling, and kept in-frame beta chains. Here each entry gathers all rows of one CDR3 protein and keeps the most common genes and DNA. In this record, the V and J calls reflect TCRdb's handling and not the investigators' own analysis. For this sample there are 650,000 to 800,000 distinct CDR3 sequences; 52% appear just once. 13% of the sample comes from the top ten.

The material sequenced was blood. The receptor's source is a woman over 75 in good health. The chain employs TRBV5-1 and TRBJ1-2; a confident D gene designation cannot be given. CDR3 protein: CASSTRAGGHTF. Read as DNA, the sequence is TGCGCCAGCAGCACAAGGGCCGGTGGCCACACCTTC.